What follows is one TCR beta chain and its context. The data originate from a study of CD8 T cells in Susac syndrome. In contrast to the negatively isolated CD8+ and CD4+ T cells, TEMRA cells were FACS-enriched. After extraction with the RNeasy kit, roughly 0.45 to 1 ug of the RNA was reverse transcribed using random hexamers. Amplification of TCR beta CDR3 used immunoSEQ multiplex PCR across 54 Vbeta and 13 Jbeta. One entry per CDR3 protein, called by TCRdb with MiXCR from the immunoSEQ multiplex PCR reads. The data show under 200,000 distinct CDR3 sequences, about 90% seen once. The source material was CD4+ T cells from PBMCs. The sequence was collected from a human donor in good health.

This CDR3 is CASSRYAESAATNEKLFF. CDR3 nucleotides: TGTGCCAGTAGTAGATACGCCGAAAGTGCTGCAACTAATGAAAAACTGTTTTTT. This chain links TRBV19 with TRBJ1-4; D not certain. The V end was cut by 4 bases, the J end by 0 bases, with 18 bases between. The CDR3 contains 18 residues. CDR1 and CDR2 from the germline V gene are LNHDA and SQIVND (reference sequence).